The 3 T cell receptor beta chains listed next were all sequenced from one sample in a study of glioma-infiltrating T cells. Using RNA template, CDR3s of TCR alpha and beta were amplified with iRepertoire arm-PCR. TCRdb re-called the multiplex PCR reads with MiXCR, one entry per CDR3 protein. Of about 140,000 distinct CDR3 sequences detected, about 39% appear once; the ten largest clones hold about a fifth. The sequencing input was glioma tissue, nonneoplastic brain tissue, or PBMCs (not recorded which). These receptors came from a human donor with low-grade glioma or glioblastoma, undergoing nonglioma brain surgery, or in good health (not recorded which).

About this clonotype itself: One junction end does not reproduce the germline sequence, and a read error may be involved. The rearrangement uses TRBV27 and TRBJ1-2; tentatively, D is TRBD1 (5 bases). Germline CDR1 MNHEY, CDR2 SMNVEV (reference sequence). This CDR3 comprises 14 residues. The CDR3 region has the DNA TGTGCCAGCAGTTTTCGCGGGGGGAACTATGGCTACATCTTC. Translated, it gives CASSFRGGNYGYIF.

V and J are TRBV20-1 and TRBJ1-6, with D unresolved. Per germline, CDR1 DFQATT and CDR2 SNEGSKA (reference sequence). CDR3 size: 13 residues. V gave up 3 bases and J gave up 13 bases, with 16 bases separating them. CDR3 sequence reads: CSASFQLSTPLHF. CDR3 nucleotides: TGCAGTGCTAGTTTCCAGCTTTCTACCCCCCTCCACTTT.

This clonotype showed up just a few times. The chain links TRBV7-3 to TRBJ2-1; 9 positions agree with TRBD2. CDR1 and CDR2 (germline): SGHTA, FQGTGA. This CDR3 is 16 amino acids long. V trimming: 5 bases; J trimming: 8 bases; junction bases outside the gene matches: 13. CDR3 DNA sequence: TGTGCCAGCAGCCCCACCCAGGCGGGGGGGCGGGATGAGCAGTTCTTC. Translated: CASSPTQAGGRDEQFF.